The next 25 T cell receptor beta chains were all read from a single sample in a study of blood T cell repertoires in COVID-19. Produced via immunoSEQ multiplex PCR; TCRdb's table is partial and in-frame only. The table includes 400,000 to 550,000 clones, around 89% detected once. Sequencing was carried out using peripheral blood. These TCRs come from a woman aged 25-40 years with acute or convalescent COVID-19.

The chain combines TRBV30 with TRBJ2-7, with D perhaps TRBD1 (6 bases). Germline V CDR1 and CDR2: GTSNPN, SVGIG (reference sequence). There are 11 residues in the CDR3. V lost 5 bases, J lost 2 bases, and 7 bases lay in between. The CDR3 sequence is CAWGDTYEQYF. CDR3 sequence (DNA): TGTGCCTGGGGGGACACCTACGAGCAGTACTTC.

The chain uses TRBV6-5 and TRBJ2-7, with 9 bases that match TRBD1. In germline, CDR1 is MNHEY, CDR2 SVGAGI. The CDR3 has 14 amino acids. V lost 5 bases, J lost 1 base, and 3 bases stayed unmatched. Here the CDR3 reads CASSLGQGSYEQYF. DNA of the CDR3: TGTGCCAGCAGTCTGGGACAGGGATCCTACGAGCAGTACTTC.

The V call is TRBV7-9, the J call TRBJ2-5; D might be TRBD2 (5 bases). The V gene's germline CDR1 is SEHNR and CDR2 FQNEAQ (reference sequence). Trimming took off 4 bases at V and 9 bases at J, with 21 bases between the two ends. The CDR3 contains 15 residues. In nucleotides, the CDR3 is TGTGCCAGCAGCTCCCCCGGAGGTACCTCTACCCCCCAGTACTTC. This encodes CASSSPGGTSTPQYF.

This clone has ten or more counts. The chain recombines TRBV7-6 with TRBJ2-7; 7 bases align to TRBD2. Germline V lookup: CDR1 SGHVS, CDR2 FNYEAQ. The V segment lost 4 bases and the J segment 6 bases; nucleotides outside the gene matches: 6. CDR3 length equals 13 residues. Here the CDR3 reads CASSSGAGVEQYF. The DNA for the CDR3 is TGTGCCAGCAGCTCAGGCGCGGGGGTCGAGCAGTACTTC.

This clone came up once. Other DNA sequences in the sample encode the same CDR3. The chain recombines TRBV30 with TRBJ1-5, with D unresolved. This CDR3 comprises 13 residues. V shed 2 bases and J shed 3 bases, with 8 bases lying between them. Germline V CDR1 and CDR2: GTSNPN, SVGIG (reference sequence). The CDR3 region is CAWSRDSNQPQHF. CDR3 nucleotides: TGTGCCTGGAGTCGGGATTCCAATCAGCCCCAGCATTTT.

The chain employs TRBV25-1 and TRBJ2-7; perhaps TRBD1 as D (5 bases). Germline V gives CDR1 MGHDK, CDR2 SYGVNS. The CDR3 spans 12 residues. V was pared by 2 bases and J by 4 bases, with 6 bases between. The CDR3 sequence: CASSERGYEQYF. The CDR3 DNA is TGTGCCAGCAGTGAAAGGGGTTACGAGCAGTACTTC.

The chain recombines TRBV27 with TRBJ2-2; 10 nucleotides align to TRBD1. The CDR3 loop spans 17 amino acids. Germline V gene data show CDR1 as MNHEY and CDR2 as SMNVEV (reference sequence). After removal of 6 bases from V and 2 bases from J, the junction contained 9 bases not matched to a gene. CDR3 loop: CASSSGQGRANTGELFF. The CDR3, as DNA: TGTGCCAGCAGCTCGGGACAGGGGAGAGCAAACACCGGGGAGCTGTTTTTT.

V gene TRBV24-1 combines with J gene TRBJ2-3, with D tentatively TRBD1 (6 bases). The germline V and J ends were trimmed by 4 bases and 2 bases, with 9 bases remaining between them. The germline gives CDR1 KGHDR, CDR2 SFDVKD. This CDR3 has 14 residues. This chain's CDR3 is CATSDQGHTDTQYF. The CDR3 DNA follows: TGTGCCACCAGTGACCAGGGACACACAGATACGCAGTATTTT.

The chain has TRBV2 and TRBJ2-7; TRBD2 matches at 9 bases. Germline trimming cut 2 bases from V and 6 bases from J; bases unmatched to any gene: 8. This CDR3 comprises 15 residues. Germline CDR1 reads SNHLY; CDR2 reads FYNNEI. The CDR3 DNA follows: TGTGCCAGCAGTGAATTCAGAGCGGGGGGCGGCGAGCAGTACTTC. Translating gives CASSEFRAGGGEQYF.

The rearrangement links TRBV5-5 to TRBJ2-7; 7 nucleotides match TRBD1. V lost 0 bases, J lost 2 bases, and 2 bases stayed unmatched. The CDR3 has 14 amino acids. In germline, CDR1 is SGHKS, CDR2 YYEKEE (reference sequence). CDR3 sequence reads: CASSLGTGAYEQYF. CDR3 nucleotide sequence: TGTGCCAGCAGCTTGGGGACAGGTGCCTACGAGCAGTACTTC.

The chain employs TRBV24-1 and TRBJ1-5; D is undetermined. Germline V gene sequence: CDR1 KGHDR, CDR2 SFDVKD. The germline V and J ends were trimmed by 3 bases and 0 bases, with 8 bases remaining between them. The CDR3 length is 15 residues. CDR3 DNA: TGTGCCACCAGTGATGGGCCTTATAGCAATCAGCCCCAGCATTTT. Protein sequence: CATSDGPYSNQPQHF.

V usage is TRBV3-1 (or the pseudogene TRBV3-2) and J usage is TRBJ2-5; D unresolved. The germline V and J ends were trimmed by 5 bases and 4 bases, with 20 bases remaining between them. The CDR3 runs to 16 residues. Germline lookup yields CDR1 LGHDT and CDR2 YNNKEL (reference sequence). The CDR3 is CASSSTPTSARETQYF. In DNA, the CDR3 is TGTGCCAGCAGCTCGACTCCAACCTCCGCCCGAGAGACCCAGTACTTC.

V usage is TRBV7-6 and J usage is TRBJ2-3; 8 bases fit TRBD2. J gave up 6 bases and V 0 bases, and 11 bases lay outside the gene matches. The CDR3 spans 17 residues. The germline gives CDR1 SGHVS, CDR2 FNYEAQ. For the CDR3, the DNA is TGTGCCAGCAGCTTAGCTCCGGCGGGGGGCCTGTTCGATACGCAGTATTTT. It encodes CASSLAPAGGLFDTQYF.

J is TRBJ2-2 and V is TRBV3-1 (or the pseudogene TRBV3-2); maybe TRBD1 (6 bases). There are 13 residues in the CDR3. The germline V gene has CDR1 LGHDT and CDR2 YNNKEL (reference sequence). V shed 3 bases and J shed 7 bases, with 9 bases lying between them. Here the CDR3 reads CASSQRGFGELFF. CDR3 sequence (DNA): TGTGCCAGCAGCCAGAGGGGGTTCGGGGAGCTGTTTTTT.

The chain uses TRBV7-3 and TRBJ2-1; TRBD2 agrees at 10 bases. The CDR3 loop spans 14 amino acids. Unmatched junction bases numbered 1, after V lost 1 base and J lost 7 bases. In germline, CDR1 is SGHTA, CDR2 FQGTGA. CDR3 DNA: TGTGCCAGCAGCTTAAGACTAGCGGGTAATGAGCAGTTCTTC. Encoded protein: CASSLRLAGNEQFF.

The CDR3 coding sequence is TGTGCCAGCATATCTTACGGGGGAACGTCCTACGAGCAGTACTTC. It yields the protein CASISYGGTSYEQYF. The chain combines TRBV6-5 with TRBJ2-7, with D maybe TRBD2 (6 bases). The germline V gene has CDR1 MNHEY and CDR2 SVGAGI. This CDR3 region has 15 residues. The V gene lost 7 bases and the J gene lost 1 base, with 17 bases spanning the gap.

CDR3 in DNA: TGCGCCAGCAGCTTGATCCGGGACAGGGCGTACAATGAGCAGTTCTTC. The encoded protein is CASSLIRDRAYNEQFF. J is TRBJ2-1 and V is TRBV5-1; 9 bases map to TRBD1. Germline CDR1 is SGHRS and CDR2 is YFSETQ. Trimming cost V 1 base and J 4 bases; bases outside gene matches: 6. The CDR3 consists of 16 residues.

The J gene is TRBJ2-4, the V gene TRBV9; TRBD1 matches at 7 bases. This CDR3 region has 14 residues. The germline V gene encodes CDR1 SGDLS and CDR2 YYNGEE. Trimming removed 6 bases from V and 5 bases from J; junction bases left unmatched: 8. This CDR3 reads CASNTRGNENIQYF. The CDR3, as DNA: TGTGCCAGCAATACCAGGGGGAACGAAAACATTCAGTACTTC. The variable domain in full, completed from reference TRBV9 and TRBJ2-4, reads DSGVTQTPKHLITATGQRVTLRCSPRSGDLSVYWYQQSLDQGLQFLIQYYNGEERAKGNILERFSAQQFPDLHSELNLSSLELGDSALYFCASNTRGNENIQYFGAGTRLSVL.

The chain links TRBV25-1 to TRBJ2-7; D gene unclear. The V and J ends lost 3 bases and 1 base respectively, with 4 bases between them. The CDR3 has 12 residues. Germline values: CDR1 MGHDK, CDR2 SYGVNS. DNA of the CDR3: TGTGCCAGCAGTGACGGTTCCTACGAGCAGTACTTC. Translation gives CASSDGSYEQYF.

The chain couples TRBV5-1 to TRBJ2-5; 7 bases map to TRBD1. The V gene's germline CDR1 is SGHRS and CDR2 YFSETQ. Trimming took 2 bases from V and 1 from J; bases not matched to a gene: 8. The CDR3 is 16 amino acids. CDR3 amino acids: CASSFWGQTTQETQYF. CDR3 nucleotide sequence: TGCGCCAGCAGCTTCTGGGGACAGACTACCCAAGAGACCCAGTACTTC. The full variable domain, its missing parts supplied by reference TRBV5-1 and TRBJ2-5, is KAGVTQTPRYLIKTRGQQVTLSCSPISGHRSVSWYQQTPGQGLQFLFEYFSETQRNKGNFPGRFSGRQFSNSRSEMNVSTLELGDSALYLCASSFWGQTTQETQYFGPGTRLLVL.

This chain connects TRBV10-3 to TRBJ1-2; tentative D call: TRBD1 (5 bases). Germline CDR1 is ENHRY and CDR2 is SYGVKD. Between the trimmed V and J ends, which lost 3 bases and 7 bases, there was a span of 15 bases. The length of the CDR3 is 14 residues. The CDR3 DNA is TGTGCCATCAGTGACTCCAAGGTAGGGGTTGGCTACACCTTC. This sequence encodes CAISDSKVGVGYTF.

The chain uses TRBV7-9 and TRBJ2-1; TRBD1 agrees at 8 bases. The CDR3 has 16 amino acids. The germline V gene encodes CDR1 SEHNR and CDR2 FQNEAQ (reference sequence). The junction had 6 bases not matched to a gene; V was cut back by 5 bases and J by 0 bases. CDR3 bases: TGTGCCAGCAGCCCTAACAGGGGGAGCTCCTACAATGAGCAGTTCTTC. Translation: CASSPNRGSSYNEQFF.

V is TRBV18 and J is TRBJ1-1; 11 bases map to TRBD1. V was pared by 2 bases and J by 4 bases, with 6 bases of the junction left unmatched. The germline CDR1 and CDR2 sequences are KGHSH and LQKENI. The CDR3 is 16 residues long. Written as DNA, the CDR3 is TGTGCCAGCTCACCAGACCCCGGGACAGGGGGCACTGAAGCTTTCTTT. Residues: CASSPDPGTGGTEAFF.

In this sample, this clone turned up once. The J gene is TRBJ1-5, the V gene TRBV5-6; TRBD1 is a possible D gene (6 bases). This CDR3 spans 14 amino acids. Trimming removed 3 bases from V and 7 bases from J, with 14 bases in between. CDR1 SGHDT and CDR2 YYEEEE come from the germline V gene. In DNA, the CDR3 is TGTGCCAGCAGCTGGGGGCCGTGGTCCCAGCCCCAGCATTTT. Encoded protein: CASSWGPWSQPQHF.

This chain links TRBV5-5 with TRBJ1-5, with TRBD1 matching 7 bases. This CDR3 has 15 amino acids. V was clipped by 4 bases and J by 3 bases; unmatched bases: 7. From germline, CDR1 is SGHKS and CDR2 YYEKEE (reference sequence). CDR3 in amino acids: CASSVGTATNQPQHF. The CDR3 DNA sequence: TGTGCCAGCAGCGTAGGGACAGCAACCAATCAGCCCCAGCATTTT. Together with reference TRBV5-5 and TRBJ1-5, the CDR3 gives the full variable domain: DAGVTQSPTHLIKTRGQQVTLRCSPISGHKSVSWYQQVLGQGPQFIFQYYEKEERGRGNFPDRFSARQFPNYSSELNVNALLLGDSALYLCASSVGTATNQPQHFGDGTRLSIL.